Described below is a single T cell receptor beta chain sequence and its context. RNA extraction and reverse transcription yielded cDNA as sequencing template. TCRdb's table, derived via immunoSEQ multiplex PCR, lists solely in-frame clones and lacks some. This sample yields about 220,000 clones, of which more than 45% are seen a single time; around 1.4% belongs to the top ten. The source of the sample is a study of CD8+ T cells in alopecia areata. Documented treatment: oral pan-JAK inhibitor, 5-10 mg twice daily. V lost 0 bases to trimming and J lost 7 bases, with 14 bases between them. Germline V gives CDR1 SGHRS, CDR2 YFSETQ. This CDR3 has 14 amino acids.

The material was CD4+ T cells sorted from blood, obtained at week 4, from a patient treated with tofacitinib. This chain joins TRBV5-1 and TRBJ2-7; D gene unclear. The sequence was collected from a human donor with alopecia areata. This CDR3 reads CASSLGSFLDEQYF. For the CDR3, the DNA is TGCGCCAGCAGCTTGGGGTCCTTTTTGGATGAGCAGTACTTC.